This T cell receptor beta chain was identified in a study of Graves' ophthalmopathy and Graves' hyperthyroidism. Study in general: Blood was drawn at initial diagnosis, before any treatment.

Diagnosis was based on clinical symptoms, serum thyroxine, TRAb, thyroid ultrasound and orbital computed tomography. V shed 0 bases, J shed 2 bases, and the junction held 5 bases outside the gene matches. Germline-derived CDR1 and CDR2 are LGHNT and FRNRAP. The CDR3 consists of 17 residues. Scientists amplified the TCR beta CDR3 regions from RNA transcripts. Second-round multiplex PCR came after a first-round RT-PCR that employed HTBI primers. Via MiXCR, TCRdb re-called the multiplex PCR reads, giving one row per CDR3 protein. The table shows about 400,000 distinct CDR3 sequences, with less than 20% occurring only once. This clonotype showed up many times.

Sequenced sample: peripheral blood. The source is a woman aged 18-30 years with stable Graves' hyperthyroidism. This chain links TRBV12-5 with TRBJ1-5; 9 nucleotides align to TRBD1. The CDR3 nucleotides read TGTGCTAGTGGTTTGGTTTTGACAGGGGGTCGCAATCAGCCCCAGCATTTT. Residues: CASGLVLTGGRNQPQHF.